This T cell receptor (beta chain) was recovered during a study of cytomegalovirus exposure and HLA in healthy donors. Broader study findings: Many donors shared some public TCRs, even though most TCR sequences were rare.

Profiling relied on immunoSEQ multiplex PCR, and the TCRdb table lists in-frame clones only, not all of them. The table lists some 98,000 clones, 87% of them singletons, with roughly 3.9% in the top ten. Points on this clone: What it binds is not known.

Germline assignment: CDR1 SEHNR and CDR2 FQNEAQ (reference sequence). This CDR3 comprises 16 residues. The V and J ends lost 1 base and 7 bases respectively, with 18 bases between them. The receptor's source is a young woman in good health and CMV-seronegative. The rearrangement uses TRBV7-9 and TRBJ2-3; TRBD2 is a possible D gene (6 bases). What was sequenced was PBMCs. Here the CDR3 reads CASSLGGTPRENTQYF. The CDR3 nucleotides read TGTGCCAGCAGCTTAGGGGGGACTCCAAGGGAGAATACGCAGTATTTT.